This T cell receptor (beta chain) is drawn from a study of vaccination and CD4 T cells after COVID-19. The Oncomine TCR Beta short-read assay was applied to DNA of cultured CD4+ T cells. CD4+ T cells were cultured, and genomic DNA was extracted from them. TCRdb itself ran the PCR reads through MiXCR, one entry per CDR3 protein. The sample includes about 9,700 distinct CDR3 sequences, roughly 70% seen only once; the top ten take 37%. The CDR3 is 16 residues long. Germline CDR1 reads SGDLS; CDR2 reads YYNGEE. V was pared by 0 bases and J by 3 bases, with 5 bases of the junction left unmatched. The sample's treatment: roughly ten-day PBMC culture with coronavirus spike peptide pools or control peptides (ViraFEST assay). Expansion of antigen-specific T cells with peptide pools by ViraFEST preceded sequencing of TCRs. Points on this clonotype: Its antigen is undetermined.

The TCR originated in a human donor who had recovered from COVID-19. The chain carries TRBV9 and TRBJ2-5; 10 bases are shared with TRBD2. Sequencing input: CD4+ T cells from blood, cultured in vitro. For the CDR3, the DNA is TGTGCCAGCAGCGTAGTTGGTCTAGCGGGGGAAGAGACCCAGTACTTC. Protein sequence: CASSVVGLAGEETQYF.